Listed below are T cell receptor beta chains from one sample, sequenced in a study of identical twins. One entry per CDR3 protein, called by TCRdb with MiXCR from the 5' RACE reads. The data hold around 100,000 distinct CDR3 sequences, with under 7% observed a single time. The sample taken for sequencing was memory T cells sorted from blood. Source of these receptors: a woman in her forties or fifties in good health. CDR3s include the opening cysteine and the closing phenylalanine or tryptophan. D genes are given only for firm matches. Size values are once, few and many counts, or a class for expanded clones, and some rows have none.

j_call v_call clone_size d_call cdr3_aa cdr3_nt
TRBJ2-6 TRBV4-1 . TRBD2 CASSQDGGDGANVLTF TGCGCCAGCAGCCAAGACGGGGGGGATGGGGCCAACGTCCTGACTTTC
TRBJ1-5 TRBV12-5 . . CASGLGTLGHQPQHF TGTGCTAGTGGTTTGGGGACCCTAGGGCATCAGCCCCAGCATTTT
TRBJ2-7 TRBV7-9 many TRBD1 CASSPGQVSYEQYF TGTGCCAGCAGCCCCGGACAGGTTTCCTACGAGCAGTACTTC
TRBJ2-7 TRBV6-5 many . CVGGNPSYEQYF TGTGTCGGGGGCAACCCCTCCTACGAGCAGTACTTC
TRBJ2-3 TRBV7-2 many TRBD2 CASSLTGTSLDTQYF TGTGCCAGCAGCTTAACCGGGACTAGTCTTGATACGCAGTATTTT
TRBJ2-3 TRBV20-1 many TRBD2 CSANGLAGRRTDTQYF TGCAGTGCGAATGGACTAGCGGGAAGGCGGACAGATACGCAGTATTTT
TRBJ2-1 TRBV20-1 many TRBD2 CSARSHSGGHNEQFF TGCAGTGCTAGATCTCATAGCGGGGGCCACAATGAGCAGTTCTTC
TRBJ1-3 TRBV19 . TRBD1 CASSPRGLVDTIYF TGTGCCAGTAGTCCCAGGGGGTTGGTGGACACCATATATTTT
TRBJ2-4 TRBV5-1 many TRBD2 CASSLGSPGTSGRLAKNIQYF TGCGCCAGCAGCTTGGGCAGCCCCGGGACTAGCGGGAGGTTAGCCAAAAACATTCAGTACTTC
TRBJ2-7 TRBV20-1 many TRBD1 CSALTTGGSYEQYF TGCAGTGCTCTTACGACAGGGGGCTCCTACGAGCAGTACTTC
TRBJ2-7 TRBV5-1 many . CASSLDGVYEQYF TGCGCCAGCAGCTTGGATGGGGTCTACGAGCAGTACTTC
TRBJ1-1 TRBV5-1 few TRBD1 CASSWRQGNTEAFF TGCGCCAGCAGCTGGCGACAGGGCAACACTGAAGCTTTCTTT
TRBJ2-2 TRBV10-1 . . CASSGRGGTGELFF TGCGCCAGCAGTGGGCGAGGGGGCACCGGGGAGCTGTTTTTT
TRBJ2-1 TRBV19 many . CASSIDTSGSEQFF TGTGCCAGTAGTATAGATACGTCTGGTTCTGAGCAGTTCTTC
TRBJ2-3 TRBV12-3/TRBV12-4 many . CASRPSKSDTQYF TGTGCCAGCAGGCCTTCAAAGTCGGATACGCAGTATTTT
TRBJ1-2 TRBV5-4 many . CASSLEITGSYGYTF TGTGCCAGCAGCTTGGAAATTACAGGTTCCTATGGCTACACCTTC
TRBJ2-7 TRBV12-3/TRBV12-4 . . CASSLAWTEYEQYF TGTGCCAGCAGTTTAGCGTGGACAGAGTACGAGCAGTACTTC
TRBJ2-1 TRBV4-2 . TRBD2 CASSQDRLAPNNEQFF TGTGCCAGCAGCCAAGATCGACTAGCGCCAAACAATGAGCAGTTCTTC
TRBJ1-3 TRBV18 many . CASSPPDGWSSGNTIYF TGTGCCAGCTCACCACCGGACGGATGGTCCTCTGGAAACACCATATATTTT
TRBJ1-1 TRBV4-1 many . CASSQPGMGPEAFF TGCGCCAGCAGCCAACCAGGGATGGGTCCTGAAGCTTTCTTT
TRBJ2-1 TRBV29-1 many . CSVLPGSNEQFF TGCAGCGTCCTTCCAGGGAGCAATGAGCAGTTCTTC
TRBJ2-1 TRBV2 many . CASSGWAEQFF TGTGCCAGCAGTGGCTGGGCGGAGCAGTTCTTC
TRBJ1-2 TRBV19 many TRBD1 CASHPGQGAFGYTF TGTGCCAGTCATCCGGGACAGGGGGCGTTTGGCTACACCTTC
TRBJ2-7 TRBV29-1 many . CSVVFSPYEQYF TGCAGCGTTGTGTTCTCCCCCTACGAGCAGTACTTC
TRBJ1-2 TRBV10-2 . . CASSEEGDYGYTF TGCGCCAGCAGTGAGGAGGGGGACTATGGCTACACCTTC
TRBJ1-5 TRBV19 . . CASQGVGRGGNQPQHF TGTGCCAGCCAGGGAGTGGGGCGAGGGGGCAATCAGCCCCAGCATTTT
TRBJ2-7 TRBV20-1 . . CSARGGGGQLVSYEQYF TGCAGTGCTAGAGGAGGCGGCGGACAGCTTGTTTCCTACGAGCAGTACTTC
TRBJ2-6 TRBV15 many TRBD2 CATSSTIPGLALSGANVLTF TGTGCCACCAGCTCCACTATCCCGGGACTAGCTCTCTCTGGGGCCAACGTCCTGACTTTC
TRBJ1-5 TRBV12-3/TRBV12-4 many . CASSRGAPGPQHF TGTGCCAGCAGTAGAGGGGCCCCCGGGCCCCAGCATTTT
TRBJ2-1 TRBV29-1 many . CSGSLTSNGDEQFF TGCAGCGGCTCCTTGACGTCGAATGGCGATGAGCAGTTCTTC
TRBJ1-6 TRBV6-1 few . CASRDNLGSPLHF TGTGCCAGCCGGGACAATCTAGGCTCACCCCTCCACTTT
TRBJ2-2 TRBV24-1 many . CATSFSGPNTGELFF TGTGCCACCAGTTTCTCCGGACCGAACACCGGGGAGCTGTTTTTT
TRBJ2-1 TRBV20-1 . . CSAPRALNNEQFF TGCAGTGCCCCGCGGGCGCTCAACAATGAGCAGTTCTTC
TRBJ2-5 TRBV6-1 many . CASTEETQYF TGTGCCAGCACAGAAGAGACCCAGTACTTC
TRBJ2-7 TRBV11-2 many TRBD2 CASSLNPGLAGGEQYF TGTGCCAGCAGCTTAAACCCAGGACTAGCGGGAGGTGAGCAGTACTTC
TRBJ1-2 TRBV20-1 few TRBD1 CSARGVDRSDGYTF TGCAGTGCTAGAGGTGTGGACAGGAGCGATGGCTACACCTTC
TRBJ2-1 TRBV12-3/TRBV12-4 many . CASSFGGHYNEQFF TGTGCCAGCAGTTTTGGGGGGCACTACAATGAGCAGTTCTTC